Listed here are 10 T cell receptor beta chains from one sample, sequenced in a study of T-cell reconstitution after alpha-beta-depleted transplantation in children. Unique molecular identifiers tagged the TCRbeta library. TCRdb called the PCR reads again in MiXCR, with one record for every CDR3 protein. The profile shows fewer than 550,000 distinct CDR3 sequences, 11% of them singletons. The source material was PBMCs, mostly from graft donor cells, sampled 180 days after TCRalphabeta/CD19-depleted stem cell transplant. The receptors were sampled from a female patient aged 2-15 years who had a stem cell transplant for aplastic anemia, so the T cells may come from the graft donor.

The chain links TRBV7-9 to TRBJ1-1; perhaps TRBD1 as D (5 bases). Germline V gives CDR1 SEHNR, CDR2 FQNEAQ (reference sequence). The CDR3 spans 14 residues. V lost 5 bases to trimming and J lost 4 bases, with 14 bases between them. The CDR3 region has the DNA TGTGCCAGCAGCCGATCTGTTGGGGGCACTGAAGCTTTCTTT. This gives the protein CASSRSVGGTEAFF.

The chain combines TRBV24-1 with TRBJ2-1, with TRBD1 identical over 9 bases. There are 15 residues in the CDR3. In germline, CDR1 is KGHDR, CDR2 SFDVKD. With 9 bases clipped from V and 4 bases from J, the junction kept 9 bases outside the gene matches. The CDR3 region has the DNA TGTGCCACCTCAACAGGGGGCGCATCTTACAATGAGCAGTTCTTC. This sequence encodes CATSTGGASYNEQFF.

This sequence joins TRBV6-2 or TRBV6-3 and TRBJ2-1; D is possibly TRBD2 (5 bases). There are 17 residues in the CDR3. Deletions cut 9 bases from V and 7 bases from J, with 28 bases between. The germline V gene encodes CDR1 MNHEY and CDR2 SVGEGT. The CDR3 loop reads CASTRPPGYAERNEQFF. CDR3 bases: TGTGCCAGTACTAGACCACCGGGGTATGCGGAGAGAAATGAGCAGTTCTTC.

This clonotype was seen once. The rearrangement joins TRBV20-1 to TRBJ1-5, with 7 bases lining up with TRBD1. Losses at the gene ends were 2 bases for V and 5 bases for J; bases not matched to a gene: 6. Per germline, CDR1 DFQATT and CDR2 SNEGSKA (reference sequence). The CDR3 runs 14 residues. CDR3 DNA: TGCAGTGCTAGATCCTGGGACAGCGATCAGCCCCAGCATTTT. Its protein product is CSARSWDSDQPQHF.

This clonotype was counted between two and nine times. The chain has TRBV10-3 and TRBJ1-5; a possible D gene is TRBD1 (6 bases). Per the germline V gene, CDR1 is ENHRY and CDR2 is SYGVKD. The V end lost 10 bases, the J end lost 0 bases, and 16 bases lay between the germline ends. The CDR3 length is 15 residues. In DNA form, the CDR3 reads TGTGCCACCGATGACAGGACCTATAGCAATCAGCCCCAGCATTTT. Protein sequence: CATDDRTYSNQPQHF.

This chain uses TRBV9 with TRBJ2-3; 10 bases line up with TRBD1. With 0 bases clipped from V and 1 base from J, the junction kept 8 bases outside the gene matches. This CDR3 has 18 amino acids. Germline loops: CDR1 SGDLS, CDR2 YYNGEE. CDR3 DNA sequence: TGTGCCAGCAGCGTAGAGATGGCCGGGACAGGGGGCACAGATACGCAGTATTTT. Protein sequence: CASSVEMAGTGGTDTQYF.

This clonotype was counted only a few times. The genes are TRBV27 and TRBJ1-5; TRBD1 matches at 8 bases. Unmatched junction bases numbered 7, after V lost 4 bases and J lost 5 bases. CDR1 is MNHEY, CDR2 SMNVEV, per germline (reference sequence). The CDR3 totals 15 residues. DNA for the CDR3: TGTGCCAGCAGTTGGACAGGGTCCGGCCATCAGCCCCAGCATTTT. Translating it yields CASSWTGSGHQPQHF.

This clonotype was seen a few times. The gene calls are TRBV12-3 or TRBV12-4 and TRBJ2-2; TRBD1 aligns across 10 bases. This CDR3 region has 14 residues. Losses at the gene ends were 6 bases for V and 2 bases for J; bases not matched to a gene: 0. The CDR3 region has the DNA TGTGCCAGCAGGACAGGGGGCAACACCGGGGAGCTGTTTTTT. This translates into CASRTGGNTGELFF.

This clonotype was observed a few times. The chain joins TRBV7-2 to TRBJ1-4; D is perhaps TRBD1 (5 bases). Per germline, CDR1 SGHTA and CDR2 FQGNSA. The CDR3 covers 14 residues. Trimming took off 7 bases at V and 7 bases at J, with 16 bases between the two ends. The CDR3 is CASTRGRGSEKLFF. The CDR3 nucleotides read TGTGCCAGCACCCGGGGGAGGGGTTCTGAAAAACTGTTTTTT.

This clonotype was seen at least ten times. This rearrangement joins TRBV10-2 to TRBJ2-4; 10 bases agree with TRBD2. The CDR3 extends over 16 amino acids. Looked up from germline, CDR1 is WSHSY and CDR2 is SAAADI. Trimming removed 3 bases from V and 8 bases from J; junction bases left unmatched: 10. CDR3 DNA: TGCGCCAGCAGTGACAGGCGGGGACTAGCGAGTGACATTCAGTACTTC. It encodes CASSDRRGLASDIQYF.